A selection of T cell receptor beta chains follows, all from one sample in a study of CD8 T cells in ankylosing spondylitis. TCRdb called the 5' RACE reads again in MiXCR, with one record for every CDR3 protein. The data contain 130,000 or so distinct CDR3 sequences, more than 6.5% of them seen just once; the ten biggest clones take up 12%. Specimen: blood, either unsorted or a sorted T cell fraction (not recorded which). Source of these receptors: a male donor with ankylosing spondylitis or in good health (not recorded which). CDR3s leave out the opening cysteine and the closing phenylalanine or tryptophan. Each record gives: V gene, CDR3 protein.

TRBV5-1,ASSLRVKPQH
TRBV7-2,ASSYRASGGSTDTQY
TRBV5-1,ASSLSPSGGDNEQF
TRBV5-6,ASSLAQTSTDTQY
TRBV5-4,ASRLTYGAQETQY
TRBV15,ATSREGLRNQPQH
TRBV3-1,ASSPGTGVGNTIY
TRBV12-3/TRBV12-4,ASSSHGTGVHNYGYT
TRBV3-1,ASSHNRAGANVLT
TRBV20-1,SALHGAHREDTQY
TRBV20-1,SASRESGDTQY
TRBV20-1,SAPHRGYSYEQY
TRBV7-9,ASSRGQVSDTQY
TRBV9,ASSVAGGREETQY
TRBV5-1,ASSPRTSGPRYNEQF
TRBV7-9,ASSPGGLGLDTQY
TRBV20-1,SASKIDTQY
TRBV21-1,ASSKEGRGDNEQF
TRBV20-1,SAKWGQGKGSKSSGNTIY
TRBV11-2,ATERETSTDTQY
TRBV20-1,SARAGLPSYEQY
TRBV5-6,ASSWGTSGGRNEQF
TRBV7-3,ASSPSWAGELF
TRBV29-1,SVGVQGNQPQH
TRBV20-1,SAREPPGQGNQPQH
TRBV4-1,ASSHNRGSSYEQY
TRBV15,ATSLISGYEQY
TRBV20-1,SAREESTDTQY
TRBV20-1,SGTTEGYEQY
TRBV3-1,ASTSRRGSSTDTQY
TRBV10-3,ATEIGTGGYT
TRBV7-6,ASSLGLVGEQY
TRBV3-1,ASSQAAGVNYGYT
TRBV5-1,ASSHGQGVEKLF
TRBV20-1,SARDWGQLQETQY
TRBV6-5,ASSYQGGNTGELF
TRBV11-2,ASSLDNTYEQY
TRBV5-1,ASNRDSSYNEQF
TRBV20-1,SAKGDRPEQY
TRBV30,AWIDSGTSSYNEQF
TRBV4-1,ASSQLGETQY
TRBV7-2,ASSLAAAAGELF
TRBV30,AWRKGTGGREQF
TRBV30,AWSAGSSDEQY
TRBV3-1,ASSRRTEGSPLH
TRBV7-9,ASSLILGSNEKLF
TRBV5-1,ASSLWGQALEAF
TRBV7-2,ASSLGRAGEQY
TRBV24-1,ATTGRSSTVAVTKDNYGYT
TRBV20-1,SAILFPDNTYEQY